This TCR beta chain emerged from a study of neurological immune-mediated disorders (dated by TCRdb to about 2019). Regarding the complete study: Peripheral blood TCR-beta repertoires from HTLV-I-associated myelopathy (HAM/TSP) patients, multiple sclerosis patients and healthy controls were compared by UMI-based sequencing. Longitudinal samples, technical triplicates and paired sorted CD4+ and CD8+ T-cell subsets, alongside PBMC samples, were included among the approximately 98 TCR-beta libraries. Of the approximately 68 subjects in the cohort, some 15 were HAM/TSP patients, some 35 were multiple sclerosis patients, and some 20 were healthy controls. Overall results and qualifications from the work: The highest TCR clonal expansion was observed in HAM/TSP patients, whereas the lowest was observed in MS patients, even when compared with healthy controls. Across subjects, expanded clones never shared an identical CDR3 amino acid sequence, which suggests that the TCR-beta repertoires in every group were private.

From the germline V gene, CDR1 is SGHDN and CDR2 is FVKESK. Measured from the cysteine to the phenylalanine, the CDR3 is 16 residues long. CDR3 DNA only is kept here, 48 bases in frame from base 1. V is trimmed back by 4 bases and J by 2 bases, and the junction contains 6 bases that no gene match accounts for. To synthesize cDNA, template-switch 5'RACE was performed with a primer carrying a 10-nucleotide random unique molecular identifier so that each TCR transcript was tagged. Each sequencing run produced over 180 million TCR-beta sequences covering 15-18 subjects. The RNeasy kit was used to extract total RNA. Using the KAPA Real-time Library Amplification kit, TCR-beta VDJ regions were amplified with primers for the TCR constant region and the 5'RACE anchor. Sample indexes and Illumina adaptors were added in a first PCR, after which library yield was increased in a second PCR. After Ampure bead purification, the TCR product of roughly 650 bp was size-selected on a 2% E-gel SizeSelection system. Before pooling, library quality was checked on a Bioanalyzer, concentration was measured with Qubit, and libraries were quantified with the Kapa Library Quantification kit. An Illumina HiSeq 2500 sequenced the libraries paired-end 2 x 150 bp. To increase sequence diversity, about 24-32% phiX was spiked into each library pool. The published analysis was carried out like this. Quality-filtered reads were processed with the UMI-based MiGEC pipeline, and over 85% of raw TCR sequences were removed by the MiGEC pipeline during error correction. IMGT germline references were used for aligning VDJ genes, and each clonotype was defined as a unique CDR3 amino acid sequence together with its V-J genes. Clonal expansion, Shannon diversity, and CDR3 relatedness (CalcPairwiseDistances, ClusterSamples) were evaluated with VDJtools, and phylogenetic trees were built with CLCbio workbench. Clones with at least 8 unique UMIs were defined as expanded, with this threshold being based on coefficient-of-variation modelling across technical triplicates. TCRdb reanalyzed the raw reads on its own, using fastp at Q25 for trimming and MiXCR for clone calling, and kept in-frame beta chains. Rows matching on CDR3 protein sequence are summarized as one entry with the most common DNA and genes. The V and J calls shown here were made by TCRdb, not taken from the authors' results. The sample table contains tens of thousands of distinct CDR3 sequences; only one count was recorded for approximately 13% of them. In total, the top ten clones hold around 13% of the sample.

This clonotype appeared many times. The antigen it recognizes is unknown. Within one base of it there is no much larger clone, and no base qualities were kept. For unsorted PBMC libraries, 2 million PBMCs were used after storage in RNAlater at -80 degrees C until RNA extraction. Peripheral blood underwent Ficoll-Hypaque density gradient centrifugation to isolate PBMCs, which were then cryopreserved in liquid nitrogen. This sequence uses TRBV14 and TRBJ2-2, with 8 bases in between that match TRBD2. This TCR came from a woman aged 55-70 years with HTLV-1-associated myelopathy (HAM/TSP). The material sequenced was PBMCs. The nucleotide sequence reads TGTGCCAGCAGCCTTGATAGCGGGATAAACACCGGGGAGCTGTTTTTT. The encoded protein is CASSLDSGINTGELFF.